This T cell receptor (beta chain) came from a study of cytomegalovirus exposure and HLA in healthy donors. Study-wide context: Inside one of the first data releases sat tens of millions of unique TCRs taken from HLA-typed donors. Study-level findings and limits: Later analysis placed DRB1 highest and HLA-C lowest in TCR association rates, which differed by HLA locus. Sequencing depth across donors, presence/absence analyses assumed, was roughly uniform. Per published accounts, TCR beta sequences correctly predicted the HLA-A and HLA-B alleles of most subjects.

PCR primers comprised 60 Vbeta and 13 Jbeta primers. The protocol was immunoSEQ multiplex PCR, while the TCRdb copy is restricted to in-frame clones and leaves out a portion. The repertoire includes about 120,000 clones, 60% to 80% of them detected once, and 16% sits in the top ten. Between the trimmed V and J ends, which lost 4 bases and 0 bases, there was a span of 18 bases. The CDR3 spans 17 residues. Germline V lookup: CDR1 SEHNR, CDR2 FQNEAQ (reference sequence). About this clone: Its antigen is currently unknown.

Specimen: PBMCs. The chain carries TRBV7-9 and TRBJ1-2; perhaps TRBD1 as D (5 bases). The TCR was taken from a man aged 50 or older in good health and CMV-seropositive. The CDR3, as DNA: TGTGCCAGCAGCTCCTCGATCCCCGGGACTTCTAACTATGGCTACACCTTC. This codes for CASSSSIPGTSNYGYTF.